The 18 T cell receptor beta chains below were found in one sample sequenced in a study of glioma-infiltrating T cells. Using RNA template, CDR3s of TCR alpha and beta were amplified with iRepertoire arm-PCR. TCRdb analysed the multiplex PCR reads with MiXCR anew, one entry per CDR3 protein. The sample consists of 95,000 to 110,000 distinct CDR3 sequences, about 28% of them appearing once. The sample taken for sequencing was glioma tissue, nonneoplastic brain tissue, or PBMCs (not recorded which). These receptors all stem from a human donor with low-grade glioma or glioblastoma, undergoing nonglioma brain surgery, or in good health (not recorded which).

This clonotype came up many times. The chain employs TRBV20-1 and TRBJ2-7, with 9 bases aligning to TRBD1. V shed 3 bases and J 3 bases; nucleotides not matched to a gene: 6. CDR1 is DFQATT and CDR2 is SNEGSKA in the germline V gene (reference sequence). The CDR3 sequence is 14 residues long. For the CDR3, the DNA is TGCAGTGCTAGTTCCGGGACAGGGATCTACGAGCAGTACTTC. Translation gives CSASSGTGIYEQYF.

This clonotype was detected many times. This chain connects TRBV10-3 to TRBJ1-5; possibly TRBD1 for D (5 bases). In germline, CDR1 is ENHRY, CDR2 SYGVKD. The CDR3 loop spans 15 amino acids. V dropped 10 bases and J dropped 0 bases, with 16 bases sitting between them. The CDR3 DNA reads as TGTGCCACTATGACAGCCACCGATAGCAATCAGCCCCAGCATTTT. Translating it yields CATMTATDSNQPQHF.

A few counts support this clonotype. The genes are TRBV13 and TRBJ2-7; unclear D gene. CDR3 length equals 14 residues. V gave up 0 bases and J gave up 2 bases, with 8 bases separating them. CDR1 and CDR2 (germline): PRHDT, FYEKMQ (reference sequence). CDR3 DNA: TGTGCCAGCAGCTTAGGCAGACCGACCTACGAGCAGTACTTC. This gives the protein CASSLGRPTYEQYF.

This clonotype came up many times. The chain carries TRBV12-3 or TRBV12-4 and TRBJ1-5; D is unresolved. The V end was cut by 4 bases, the J end by 1 base, with 8 bases between. CDR3 size: 14 residues. The chain's CDR3 is CASSYLGSNQPQHF. The CDR3 DNA reads TGTGCCAGCAGTTATTTGGGAAGCAATCAGCCCCAGCATTTT.

CDR3 DNA sequence: TGTGCCAGCAGCTCTTGGACAGGGGACTACGAGAAGTTCTTC. This encodes CASSSWTGDYEKFF. The genes are TRBV5-4 and TRBJ2-1; 9 nucleotides align to TRBD1. Per germline, CDR1 SGHNT and CDR2 YYREEE (reference sequence). Trimming took 3 bases from V and 14 from J; bases not matched to a gene: 12. This CDR3 has 14 residues.

About this clonotype: This clone may be a read error of a much larger clone one base away. The genes are TRBV6-1 and TRBJ1-1; D remains unclear. The CDR3 runs to 12 residues. The germline CDR1 and CDR2 sequences are MNHNS and SASEGT. With 9 bases removed from V and 0 bases from J, the gap between germline ends came to 8 bases. This CDR3 reads CARQKVNTEAFF. CDR3 nucleotide sequence: TGTGCCAGACAGAAGGTGAACACTGAAGCTTTCTTT.

In its sample, this clonotype was seen many times. The chain links TRBV27 to TRBJ1-6; 8 positions agree with TRBD1. CDR1 is MNHEY, CDR2 SMNVEV, per germline (reference sequence). V lost 4 bases, J lost 10 bases, and 6 bases stayed unmatched. This CDR3 is 14 amino acids long. CDR3 nucleotide sequence: TGTGCCAGCAGTTCCGGACAGGGTGGGTCACCCCTCCACTTT. This codes for CASSSGQGGSPLHF.

Comment on this clonotype: One junction end does not reproduce the germline sequence, and a read error may be involved. This chain links TRBV18 with TRBJ2-1; TRBD1 agrees at 8 bases. Germline V gene sequence: CDR1 KGHSH, CDR2 LQKENI. The CDR3 contains 16 residues. The CDR3 DNA is TGTGCCAGCTCACCACCGGACAGGGTTACAGGCAATGAGCAGTTATTC. As protein: CASSPPDRVTGNEQLF.

In its sample, this clonotype was seen many times. The chain is built from TRBV4-3 and TRBJ2-1; 8 positions agree with TRBD2. Germline values: CDR1 LGHNA, CDR2 YSLEER. Trimming cost V 4 bases and J 8 bases; bases outside gene matches: 13. The CDR3 is 16 amino acids. CDR3 residues: CASSLQPGLVRYEQFF. The CDR3, as DNA: TGCGCCAGCAGCCTGCAACCGGGACTAGTTAGATATGAGCAGTTCTTC.

This clonotype was seen repeatedly, ten times or more. V usage is TRBV7-2 and J usage is TRBJ1-1; TRBD1 is a possible D gene (5 bases). The CDR3 is made up of 14 amino acids. Per the germline V gene, CDR1 is SGHTA and CDR2 is FQGNSA. The V end lost 5 bases, the J end lost 6 bases, and 16 bases lay between the germline ends. The CDR3 reads CASSPMGVTAEAFF. The CDR3 DNA follows: TGTGCCAGCAGCCCCATGGGGGTAACCGCTGAAGCTTTCTTT.

CDR3 in DNA: TGTGCCAGCAGTCTCTATGGCCCTTCAGAGACCCAGTACTTC. Its translation is CASSLYGPSETQYF. The chain couples TRBV3-1 to TRBJ2-5; D is uncertain. The CDR3 has 14 amino acids. The germline gives CDR1 LGHDT, CDR2 YNNKEL (reference sequence). Trimming cost V 6 bases and J 4 bases, with 15 bases left between them.

This clonotype was counted only a few times. The V call is TRBV5-1, the J call TRBJ1-1; weak D call: TRBD1 (6 bases). V gave up 7 bases and J gave up 1 base, with 14 bases separating them. The CDR3 spans 14 residues. Germline CDR1 is SGHRS and CDR2 is YFSETQ. DNA of the CDR3: TGCGCCAGCCTGGGGGGGGGCCCGAACACTGAAGCTTTCTTT. Translating gives CASLGGGPNTEAFF.

This clonotype was observed at least ten times. Germline is not matched at one junction end, which may reflect a read error. The rearrangement links TRBV2 to TRBJ2-7; 11 bases match TRBD2. CDR1 and CDR2 from the germline V gene are SNHLY and FYNNEI. The CDR3 contains 15 residues. In nucleotides, the CDR3 is TGTGCCAGCAGTTCCTCCGGGACTAGCGGCTCGGAGCCGTACTTC. It translates to CASSSSGTSGSEPYF.

Remarks on this clonotype: A much bigger clone sits one base away, suggesting this may be a read error. This chain connects TRBV7-2 to TRBJ2-1; possible D gene TRBD1, 5 bases. Germline V gene sequence: CDR1 SGHTA, CDR2 FQGNSA. This CDR3 contains 15 residues. The chain's CDR3 is CASSLDRPTYSEQFF. CDR3 nucleotide sequence: TGTGCCAGCAGCTTAGACAGGCCTACCTACAGTGAGCAGTTCTTC.

The rearrangement links TRBV20-1 to TRBJ1-6; D is unresolved. CDR1 and CDR2 from the germline V gene are DFQATT and SNEGSKA (reference sequence). CDR3 size: 15 residues. V lost 6 bases, J lost 5 bases, and 17 bases lay in between. The DNA for the CDR3 is TGCAGTGCCAACGCCCAGTCAATGAATAATTCACCCCTCCACTTT. Residues: CSANAQSMNNSPLHF.

Regarding this clonotype: The junction departs from the called germline gene at one end, perhaps through a read error. The V gene is TRBV5-1, the J gene TRBJ1-3, with no clear D. CDR3 length: 14 amino acids. Germline-derived CDR1 and CDR2 are SGHRS and YFSETQ. The CDR3 protein is CARSSTNSGNTIYF. Here the CDR3 DNA reads TGCGCCAGAAGCTCCACAAACTCTGGAAACACCATATATTTT. Complete variable domain (other parts from reference TRBV5-1 and TRBJ1-3): KAGVTQTPRYLIKTRGQQVTLSCSPISGHRSVSWYQQTPGQGLQFLFEYFSETQRNKGNFPGRFSGRQFSNSRSEMNVSTLELGDSALYLCARSSTNSGNTIYFGEGSWLTVV.

This clonotype was counted at least ten times. This chain connects TRBV6-6 to TRBJ1-2; a weak D match, TRBD1 (5 bases). Deletions cut 2 bases from V and 3 bases from J, with 10 bases between. The germline V gene encodes CDR1 MNHNY and CDR2 SVGAGI (reference sequence). The length of the CDR3 is 14 residues. DNA of the CDR3: TGTGCCAGCAGTTACCAGGGTTCTGACTATGGCTACACCTTC. Protein sequence: CASSYQGSDYGYTF.

This chain uses TRBV4-2 with TRBJ2-3; D assignment may be TRBD1 or TRBD2 (5 bases each). The CDR3 has 13 residues. V was pared by 4 bases and J by 6 bases, with 11 bases between. The germline V gene has CDR1 LGHNA and CDR2 YNFKEQ. The CDR3 DNA reads as TGTGCCAGCAGCCTACAGGAGGTGGATACGCAGTATTTT. Encoded protein: CASSLQEVDTQYF.